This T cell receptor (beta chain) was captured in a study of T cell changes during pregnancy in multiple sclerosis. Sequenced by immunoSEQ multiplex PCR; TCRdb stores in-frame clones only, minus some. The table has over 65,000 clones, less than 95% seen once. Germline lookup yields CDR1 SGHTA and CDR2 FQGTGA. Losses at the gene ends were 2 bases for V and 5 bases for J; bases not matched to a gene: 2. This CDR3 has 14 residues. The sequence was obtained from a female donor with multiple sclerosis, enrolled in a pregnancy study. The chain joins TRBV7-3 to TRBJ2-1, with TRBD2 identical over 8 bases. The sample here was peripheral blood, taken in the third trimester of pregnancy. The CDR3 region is CASSLPGLDNEQFF. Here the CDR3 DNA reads TGTGCCAGCAGCTTACCGGGACTAGACAATGAGCAGTTCTTC.